This entry features one T cell receptor beta chain sequence. Its specificity is not known. The CDR3 spans 20 residues. V was clipped by 1 base and J by 3 bases; unmatched bases: 16. CDR1 and CDR2 from the germline V gene are SGHAT and FQNNGV. The data belong to a study of CD8 T cells in ankylosing spondylitis. Study-level findings and limits: A motif of 7 to 9 highly homologous TCR beta variants was seen as apparently characteristic of ankylosing spondylitis blood. As for the disease-linked clones, they showed a CD8+ phenotype and occurred at relatively low frequencies in peripheral blood.

One entry per CDR3 protein, called by TCRdb with MiXCR from the 5' RACE reads. The sample gives around 490,000 distinct CDR3 sequences, roughly 5.3% of which show up once; under 4.5% is in the top ten. Material: blood, either unsorted or a sorted T cell fraction (not recorded which). This TCR came from a male donor with ankylosing spondylitis. The V gene is TRBV11-2, the J gene TRBJ2-3; 10 nucleotides match TRBD2. The CDR3 DNA reads as TGTGCCAGCAGCTTAGGCCCTCCTAGCGGGAGAAATACTGCAACAGATACGCAGTATTTT. Its protein is CASSLGPPSGRNTATDTQYF.